Each of the 31 T cell receptor beta chains below was sequenced from the same sample in a study of blood T cell repertoires in COVID-19. Sequencing was performed with immunoSEQ multiplex PCR; in TCRdb, only in-frame clones are kept and a portion is missing. The table lists 120,000 to 150,000 clones, 85% to 90% of them singletons, with about 1.5% in the top ten. What was sequenced was peripheral blood. The receptor set was obtained from an older woman with acute or convalescent COVID-19.

V usage is TRBV6-2 or TRBV6-3 and J usage is TRBJ1-2, with D hard to call. Germline CDR1 and CDR2: MNHEY and SVGEGT. The V end lost 2 bases, the J end lost 8 bases, and 9 bases lay between the germline ends. CDR3 length: 12 amino acids. The CDR3 DNA reads TGTGCCAGCAGTTACACCCAGACAGGCTACACCTTC. This encodes CASSYTQTGYTF.

This chain uses TRBV19 with TRBJ1-1; D possibly corresponds to TRBD1 (5 bases). With 5 bases removed from V and 1 base from J, the gap between germline ends came to 14 bases. The CDR3 covers 15 residues. Germline lookup yields CDR1 LNHDA and CDR2 SQIVND (reference sequence). The CDR3 loop is CASSQSPGGNTEAFF. CDR3 in DNA: TGTGCCAGTAGTCAGTCACCCGGGGGGAACACTGAAGCTTTCTTT.

V is TRBV6-5 and J is TRBJ1-1; TRBD1 agrees at 7 bases. Germline trimming cut 0 bases from V and 7 bases from J; bases unmatched to any gene: 5. The germline CDR1 and CDR2 sequences are MNHEY and SVGAGI. The CDR3 is 14 amino acids. The CDR3 region has the DNA TGTGCCAGCAGTTACTCGTACAGGGGAAGTGAAGCTTTCTTT. The encoded protein is CASSYSYRGSEAFF.

This sequence joins TRBV5-6 and TRBJ1-3; D call uncertain. The CDR3 contains 15 residues. V was trimmed by 1 base and J by 3 bases, leaving 11 bases between them. CDR1 SGHDT and CDR2 YYEEEE come from the germline V gene. CDR3 sequence reads: CASSLKLRYGNTIYF. The CDR3 DNA follows: TGTGCCAGCAGCTTGAAATTGCGGTATGGAAACACCATATATTTT.

The chain links TRBV6-2 or TRBV6-3 to TRBJ2-5; 8 positions agree with TRBD1. V dropped 5 bases and J dropped 4; count of bases not matched to a gene: 3. The V gene's germline CDR1 is MNHEY and CDR2 SVGEGT. The CDR3 loop spans 13 amino acids. The CDR3 region is CASSLRGRETQYF. Written as DNA, the CDR3 is TGTGCCAGCAGTCTCAGGGGGCGAGAGACCCAGTACTTC.

The chain carries TRBV29-1 and TRBJ1-1; D uncertain. CDR3 size: 13 residues. Between the trimmed V and J ends, which lost 1 base and 4 bases, there was a span of 10 bases. Germline lookup yields CDR1 SQVTM and CDR2 ANQGSEA. The CDR3 nucleotides are TGCAGCGTTGAAGTGGCCGGGATCACTGAAGCTTTCTTT. This gives the protein CSVEVAGITEAFF.

This clone was observed a handful of times. The chain joins TRBV28 to TRBJ1-1, with D possibly TRBD1 on 5 matching bases. Between the trimmed V and J ends, which lost 5 bases and 0 bases, there was a span of 16 bases. This CDR3 contains 16 residues. The germline V gene has CDR1 MDHEN and CDR2 SYDVKM. The CDR3 loop reads CASSPGGGVMNTEAFF. CDR3 bases: TGTGCCAGCAGTCCCGGAGGAGGGGTAATGAACACTGAAGCTTTCTTT.

The sample holds a few counts of this clone. This chain connects TRBV7-2 to TRBJ2-3; TRBD2 is a possible D gene (7 bases). This CDR3 spans 12 amino acids. Trimming removed 8 bases from V and 6 bases from J, with 12 bases in between. The V gene's germline CDR1 is SGHTA and CDR2 FQGNSA. In DNA, the CDR3 is TGTGCCAGCGGGGGGGCAGGGGATACGCAGTATTTT. It encodes CASGGAGDTQYF.

This chain's CDR3 is CASSFEGSSEQFF. CDR3 DNA: TGTGCCAGCAGCTTCGAGGGAAGTAGTGAGCAGTTCTTC. The chain combines TRBV7-2 with TRBJ2-1, with D possibly matching TRBD2 (5 bases). V lost 3 bases, J lost 9 bases, and 12 bases lay in between. CDR1 and CDR2 from the germline V gene are SGHTA and FQGNSA. This CDR3 is 13 amino acids long.

The chain combines TRBV27 with TRBJ1-4; tentative D call: TRBD1 (5 bases). The CDR3 sequence is 16 residues long. The V and J ends lost 1 base and 6 bases respectively, with 15 bases between them. In germline, CDR1 is MNHEY, CDR2 SMNVEV (reference sequence). The CDR3 region is CASSLFGGGWDEKLFF. CDR3 coding DNA: TGTGCCAGCAGTTTATTCGGCGGGGGATGGGATGAAAAACTGTTTTTT.

V gene TRBV11-2 combines with J gene TRBJ1-6, with a weak D call TRBD1 (6 bases). This CDR3 is 14 amino acids long. Germline-derived CDR1 and CDR2 are SGHAT and FQNNGV. Trimming took 6 bases from V and 5 from J, leaving 11 bases between them. DNA of the CDR3: TGTGCCAGCAGGGGGGGGCCGCATAATTCACCCCTCCACTTT. Its protein product is CASRGGPHNSPLHF.

The chain couples TRBV3-1 (or the pseudogene TRBV3-2) to TRBJ2-1, with 9 bases identical to TRBD1. Germline V gene data show CDR1 as LGHDT and CDR2 as YNNKEL (reference sequence). CDR3 length: 15 amino acids. V was pared by 8 bases and J by 4 bases, with 9 bases of the junction left unmatched. The CDR3 nucleotides are TGTGCCAGCTCGCCACAGGACAGGGGTTACAATGAGCAGTTCTTC. Translated, it gives CASSPQDRGYNEQFF.

The chain is built from TRBV18 and TRBJ2-4, with D unresolved. The CDR3 extends over 14 amino acids. Germline V CDR1 and CDR2: KGHSH, LQKENI. Between the trimmed V and J ends, which lost 3 bases and 4 bases, there was a span of 10 bases. CDR3 nucleotide sequence: TGTGCCAGCTCACCTGAGCCAGGAAAAAACATTCAGTACTTC. This translates into CASSPEPGKNIQYF.

The rearrangement uses TRBV6-4 and TRBJ1-4; 9 bases are a match to TRBD1. Germline CDR1 reads MRHNA; CDR2 reads SNTAGT. This CDR3 has 15 residues. The V segment lost 6 bases and the J segment 8 bases; nucleotides outside the gene matches: 10. CDR3 protein: CASSQSTGTGEKLFF. DNA for the CDR3: TGTGCCAGCAGCCAAAGTACCGGGACAGGGGAAAAACTGTTTTTT.

The rearrangement uses TRBV12-3 or TRBV12-4 and TRBJ1-1; weak D call: TRBD1 (5 bases). The length of the CDR3 is 12 residues. V was pared by 3 bases and J by 4 bases, with 6 bases between. DNA for the CDR3: TGTGCCAGCAGTTTCGGGGGCACTGAAGCTTTCTTT. Its translation: CASSFGGTEAFF.

This clone was observed a single time. The chain links TRBV5-6 to TRBJ2-5; the D is unclear. Trimming removed 0 bases from V and 3 bases from J, with 3 bases in between. CDR3 length equals 12 residues. Germline V CDR1 and CDR2: SGHDT, YYEEEE. The CDR3 region has the DNA TGTGCCAGCAGCTTGGCCGAAGAGACCCAGTACTTC. Translation gives CASSLAEETQYF.

The table lists this clone with a few counts. J is TRBJ2-1 and V is TRBV9; maybe TRBD1 (5 bases). CDR3 size: 15 residues. CDR1 is SGDLS, CDR2 YYNGEE, per germline. V lost 1 base, J lost 1 base, and 9 bases lay in between. The CDR3 nucleotides read TGTGCCAGCAGCGTATCGACAGATTCCTACAATGAGCAGTTCTTC. Translation: CASSVSTDSYNEQFF. The full variable domain, its missing parts supplied by reference TRBV9 and TRBJ2-1, is DSGVTQTPKHLITATGQRVTLRCSPRSGDLSVYWYQQSLDQGLQFLIQYYNGEERAKGNILERFSAQQFPDLHSELNLSSLELGDSALYFCASSVSTDSYNEQFFGPGTRLTVL.

The chain uses TRBV30 and TRBJ1-1, with no clear D. This CDR3 comprises 14 residues. Trimming stripped 4 bases from V and 3 bases from J, with 15 bases between. The germline V gene has CDR1 GTSNPN and CDR2 SVGIG (reference sequence). For the CDR3, the DNA is TGTGCCTGGACCCCGAGGAGGACGGACACTGAAGCTTTCTTT. Protein product: CAWTPRRTDTEAFF. The full variable domain, rest sourced from reference TRBV30 and TRBJ1-1, is SQTIHQWPATLVQPVGSPLSLECTVEGTSNPNLYWYRQAAGRGLQLLFYSVGIGQISSEVPQNLSASRPQDRQFILSSKKLLLSDSGFYLCAWTPRRTDTEAFFGQGTRLTVV.

This chain links TRBV7-2 with TRBJ1-2; D is unresolved. Germline V gene lookup returns CDR1 SGHTA and CDR2 FQGNSA. Trimming took 1 base from V and 1 from J, leaving 10 bases between them. CDR3 length: 15 amino acids. CDR3 in amino acids: CASSLVGGNNYGYTF. DNA for the CDR3: TGTGCCAGCAGCTTAGTCGGAGGAAATAACTATGGCTACACCTTC.

The rearrangement uses TRBV11-3 and TRBJ2-2, with 8 bases aligning to TRBD2. The CDR3 length is 15 residues. V was pared by 5 bases and J by 6 bases, with 8 bases of the junction left unmatched. Germline values: CDR1 SGHNT, CDR2 YENEEA. The CDR3 loop reads CASSRTAGDAGELFF. The CDR3 DNA is TGTGCCAGCAGCCGCACAGCGGGGGATGCCGGGGAGCTGTTTTTT.

The chain joins TRBV20-1 to TRBJ2-7, with TRBD2 matching over 9 bases. Looked up from germline, CDR1 is DFQATT and CDR2 is SNEGSKA (reference sequence). This CDR3 has 15 amino acids. J gave up 4 bases and V 3 bases, and 10 bases lay outside the gene matches. CDR3 DNA: TGCAGTGCTAGTGACGTGGGCGGGGGGGATTACGAGCAGTACTTC. This sequence encodes CSASDVGGGDYEQYF.

The J gene is TRBJ2-1, the V gene TRBV3-1 (or the pseudogene TRBV3-2); no reliable D call. Trimming left V 1 base short and J 4 bases short, with 8 bases between. This CDR3 has 14 amino acids. Germline V gene data show CDR1 as LGHDT and CDR2 as YNNKEL (reference sequence). The CDR3 protein is CASSQVGLYNEQFF. In DNA form, the CDR3 reads TGTGCCAGCAGCCAAGTCGGGTTATACAATGAGCAGTTCTTC.

This clone came up many times. V and J are TRBV11-1 and TRBJ1-1, with D possibly being TRBD1 (5 bases). The V and J ends lost 2 bases and 5 bases respectively, with 9 bases between them. The germline V gene has CDR1 SGHAT and CDR2 FQDESV (reference sequence). CDR3 size: 13 residues. The CDR3 here is CASSLWAGTEAFF. The DNA for the CDR3 is TGTGCCAGCAGCTTATGGGCAGGGACTGAAGCTTTCTTT.

This chain uses TRBV10-3 with TRBJ1-1; the match to TRBD1 covers 12 bases. The CDR3 is made up of 13 amino acids. V shed 3 bases, J shed 11 bases, and the junction held 4 bases outside the gene matches. Germline assignment: CDR1 ENHRY and CDR2 SYGVKD. The CDR3 region has the DNA TGTGCCATCAGTGACCAGGGACAGGGGGCGGCTTTCTTT. Translating gives CAISDQGQGAAFF.

The gene calls are TRBV11-2 and TRBJ2-7, with D possibly TRBD1 on 5 matching bases. This CDR3 has 13 amino acids. Germline lookup yields CDR1 SGHAT and CDR2 FQNNGV. V lost 1 base and J lost 3, with 7 bases in between. The CDR3 loop is CASSLAQGYEQYF. CDR3 bases: TGTGCCAGCAGCTTAGCGCAGGGCTACGAGCAGTACTTC.

This sequence joins TRBV11-2 and TRBJ2-7; no clear D gene. The CDR3 runs to 12 residues. Germline lookup yields CDR1 SGHAT and CDR2 FQNNGV. Trimming left V 5 bases short and J 3 bases short, with 8 bases between. This CDR3 reads CASSAQRYEQYF. CDR3 nucleotides: TGTGCCAGCAGCGCCCAGCGCTACGAGCAGTACTTC.

This sequence joins TRBV28 and TRBJ1-1, with D tentatively TRBD1 (5 bases). The CDR3 extends over 13 amino acids. Trimming stripped 3 bases from V and 8 bases from J, with 13 bases between. CDR1 MDHEN and CDR2 SYDVKM come from the germline V gene. The CDR3 region is CASSLGGVSEAFF. Written as DNA, the CDR3 is TGTGCCAGCAGTTTGGGAGGGGTGTCGGAAGCTTTCTTT.

CDR3 nucleotides: TGTGCCAGCAGCCAAGTCGTACAGGGCAGTGGCTACACCTTC. This encodes CASSQVVQGSGYTF. The chain recombines TRBV3-1 (or the pseudogene TRBV3-2) with TRBJ1-2, with a weak D call TRBD1 (6 bases). V shed 1 base and J shed 7 bases, with 13 bases lying between them. CDR1 and CDR2 from the germline V gene are LGHDT and YNNKEL (reference sequence). The CDR3 runs to 14 residues.

This clone was recorded only once. V usage is TRBV6-1 and J usage is TRBJ1-6; D not certain. CDR3 length equals 14 residues. Trimming took 5 bases from V and 8 from J, leaving 13 bases between them. Germline assignment: CDR1 MNHNS and CDR2 SASEGT. The DNA for the CDR3 is TGTGCCAGCAGTCAAACCGGGAATGATTCACCCCTCCACTTT. This codes for CASSQTGNDSPLHF.

V and J are TRBV11-2 and TRBJ2-1; tentatively, D is TRBD1 (6 bases). Germline values: CDR1 SGHAT, CDR2 FQNNGV. The CDR3 is made up of 16 amino acids. Trimming left V 4 bases short and J 0 bases short, with 13 bases between. The CDR3 loop is CASSSRDTSSYNEQFF. CDR3 in DNA: TGTGCCAGCAGCTCCCGGGACACAAGCTCCTACAATGAGCAGTTCTTC.

This clone was observed a few times. The rearrangement links TRBV4-1 to TRBJ1-3; tentative D call: TRBD1 (5 bases). The germline V gene has CDR1 MGHRA and CDR2 YSYEKL. Between the trimmed V and J ends, which lost 4 bases and 2 bases, there was a span of 12 bases. The CDR3 has 15 amino acids. The CDR3 sequence is CASSRPGTTGNTIYF. The CDR3 coding sequence is TGCGCCAGCAGCCGGCCGGGGACTACTGGAAACACCATATATTTT.